The rows below give T cell receptor beta chains drawn from one sample of a study of post-analysis software for immune sequencing data. TCRdb re-called the PCR reads through MiXCR, storing one row per CDR3 protein. The sample records a few hundred thousand distinct CDR3 sequences, less than 35% being singletons. Sample: blood. All receptors come from a girl aged 5-17 years with multiple sclerosis. CDR3s include the opening cysteine and the closing phenylalanine or tryptophan. A D gene is named only where the DNA matches it firmly. A row's size may be missing; if present it is once, few, many or a size class.

V gene	J gene	clone size	D gene	CDR3 DNA	CDR3 protein
TRBV12-3/TRBV12-4	TRBJ2-3	.	.	TGTGCCAGCAGTTTGGGGGGGGCCTTGGATGCGCAGTATTTT	CASSLGGALDAQYF
TRBV5-1	TRBJ1-6	few	TRBD1	TGCGCCAGCAGCCGCCCGACAGGGCGAGAGAATTCACCCCTCCACTTT	CASSRPTGRENSPLHF
TRBV7-9	TRBJ2-3	few	TRBD2	TGTGCCAGCAGCCTCCTGGGGAGCGGGGACACAGATACGCAGTATTTT	CASSLLGSGDTDTQYF
TRBV12-3/TRBV12-4	TRBJ2-5	few	TRBD2	TGTGCCAGCAGTGGGACTAGCCGGTTCGGAGAGACCCAGTACTTC	CASSGTSRFGETQYF
TRBV7-2	TRBJ2-5	.	TRBD2	TGTGCCAGCAGCCACGGACTAGCGGGGGGAGAGACCCAGTACTTC	CASSHGLAGGETQYF
TRBV4-2	TRBJ1-1	.	.	TGTGCCAGCAGCCAAGATCCGAGGGGCACTGAAGCTTTCTTT	CASSQDPRGTEAFF
TRBV12-3/TRBV12-4	TRBJ2-3	.	.	TGTGCCAGCAGTTTATTCCGGAAGGATACGCAGTATTTT	CASSLFRKDTQYF
TRBV7-3	TRBJ1-1	few	.	TGTGCCAGCAGCTTAAACCCCATCGCAGGCACTGAAGCTTTCTTT	CASSLNPIAGTEAFF
TRBV19	TRBJ2-2	once	.	TGTGCCAGTAGTATCGGCCCTAAAACCGGGGAGCTGTTTTTT	CASSIGPKTGELFF
TRBV7-3	TRBJ2-1	.	.	TGTACCAGCAGTTCTTACGGGAATGAGCAGTTCTTC	CTSSSYGNEQFF
TRBV7-9	TRBJ2-1	.	.	TGTGCCAGCAGCTTAACCGTTGGCAATGAGCAGTTCTTC	CASSLTVGNEQFF
TRBV9	TRBJ1-5	.	TRBD1	TGTGCCAGCAGCGTAGGGGGACAGGGCTGGCAGCCCCAGCATTTT	CASSVGGQGWQPQHF
TRBV12-3/TRBV12-4	TRBJ2-7	many	.	TGTGCCAGCAGTTTAGTGGGGGTCTACGAGCAGTACTTC	CASSLVGVYEQYF
TRBV4-3	TRBJ2-7	few	TRBD2	TGCGCCAGCAGCCAAGAGGGAGGACTAGCGGGGGCATACGAGCAGTACTTC	CASSQEGGLAGAYEQYF
TRBV7-9	TRBJ2-1	.	.	TGTGCCAGCAGCCTAGTCGCGAGCTCCTACAATGAGCAGTTCTTC	CASSLVASSYNEQFF
TRBV5-6	TRBJ2-7	few	.	TGTGCCAGCAGCTTGGAAAGGATGTACGAGCAGTACTTC	CASSLERMYEQYF
TRBV28	TRBJ1-4	few	.	TGTGCCAGCAGTTTATTCACAACTAATGAAAAACTGTTTTTT	CASSLFTTNEKLFF
TRBV28	TRBJ2-5	.	.	TGTGCCAGCAGTGTTTTAGCCCTACAAGAGACCCAGTACTTC	CASSVLALQETQYF
TRBV15	TRBJ1-2	.	.	TGTGCCACCAGCAGAGATCAAGTCGAACACCAAGGCTACACCTTC	CATSRDQVEHQGYTF
TRBV12-3/TRBV12-4	TRBJ2-3	few	.	TGTGCCAGCAGACCGGGACACACGTCCCCAGATACGCAGTATTTT	CASRPGHTSPDTQYF
TRBV10-3	TRBJ2-7	.	.	TGTGCCATCAGTGCGTCACAGGCAACCTACGAGCAGTACTTC	CAISASQATYEQYF
TRBV12-3/TRBV12-4	TRBJ2-7	few	.	TGTGCCAGCACCCCTGGCGGCGGGGGCCGTTACGAGCAGTACTTC	CASTPGGGGRYEQYF
TRBV4-3	TRBJ2-3	.	.	TGCGCCAGCAGCCTCACGGCGGGGAAGGATACGCAGTATTTT	CASSLTAGKDTQYF